Listed below are T cell receptor beta chains from one sample, sequenced in a study of CD8+ T cells in alopecia areata. Sequencing used immunoSEQ multiplex PCR; TCRdb keeps in-frame clones, though not all of them. The sample comprises 180,000 or so clones, roughly 46% of which are singletons, and over 9.5% rests with the top ten. The specimen comprised CD8+ T cells sorted from blood, sampled around week 53, from a patient treated with tofacitinib. These receptors originate from a human donor with alopecia areata. The CDR3 runs from the conserved cysteine through the conserved F or W. A D gene is named only where the DNA matches it firmly. Rows give clone size only sometimes, using once, few, many, or a class for an expanded clone.

TRBJ1-1	NA	NA	TRBV9	TGTGCCAGCAGCGTAGGTGGGAGTACTGAAGCTTTCTTT	CASSVGGSTEAFF
TRBJ2-3	NA	NA	TRBV30	TGTGCCTGGAGCCGCCAGCGCACAGATACGCAGTATTTT	CAWSRQRTDTQYF
TRBJ1-1	NA	few	TRBV19	TGTGCCAGTAGTTCAATGCGGGACACCTACACTGAAGCTTTCTTT	CASSSMRDTYTEAFF
TRBJ2-1	NA	NA	TRBV9	TGTGCCAGCAGCGTAGAAGGTGAGCAGTTCTTC	CASSVEGEQFF
TRBJ1-2	NA	NA	TRBV7-2	TGTGCCAGCAGCTTAGTTCGGAGATTTAACTATGGCTACACCTTC	CASSLVRRFNYGYTF
TRBJ2-7	TRBD1	NA	TRBV27	TGTGCCAGCAGTTTAACGGGACAGCTATACGAGCAGTACTTC	CASSLTGQLYEQYF
TRBJ1-6	NA	NA	TRBV11-2	TGTGCCAGCAGCTTGGAACAGAATTCACCCCTCCACTTT	CASSLEQNSPLHF
TRBJ2-7	NA	NA	TRBV11-2	TGTGCCAGCAGCTTAAGGGGCTCCGGGACACCGTCCTACGAGCAGTACTTC	CASSLRGSGTPSYEQYF
TRBJ2-7	TRBD1	NA	TRBV5-1	TGCGCCAGCAGCTCTCGGACAGGGCCCGTTGAGCAGTACTTC	CASSSRTGPVEQYF
TRBJ2-7	NA	NA	TRBV15	TGTGCCACCAGCAGAGTGTCAGACTCCTACGAGCAGTACTTC	CATSRVSDSYEQYF
TRBJ2-7	NA	NA	TRBV4-2	TGTGCCAGCAGCCAAGATCACGGCAGCTCCTACGAGCAGTACTTC	CASSQDHGSSYEQYF
TRBJ2-2	NA	few	TRBV29-1	TGCAGCGTTGGAGTAGGAGTCGCCGGGGAGCTGTTTTTT	CSVGVGVAGELFF
TRBJ2-7	NA	NA	TRBV5-1	TGCGCCAGCACTAGGGACTCCCAGGGGGTCTACGAGCAGTACTTC	CASTRDSQGVYEQYF
TRBJ2-6	NA	NA	TRBV27	TGTGCCAGCAGTTCGAGGCAGGGGATCTCTGGGGCCAACGTCCTGACTTTC	CASSSRQGISGANVLTF
TRBJ1-1	NA	once	TRBV9	TGTGCCAGCAGCGTAGGCGATTCATACAGTGAAGCTTTCTTT	CASSVGDSYSEAFF
TRBJ2-3	TRBD2	few	TRBV7-6	TGTGCCAGCACCCCTTTGCAGCGGGGCGGCACAGATACGCAGTATTTT	CASTPLQRGGTDTQYF
TRBJ1-2	NA	few	TRBV10-3	TGTGCCATCAATCAGGACGGGGCATATGGCTACACCTTC	CAINQDGAYGYTF
TRBJ2-5	NA	NA	TRBV5-1	TGCGCCAGCAGCCCGACCGTCCAAGAGACCCAGTACTTC	CASSPTVQETQYF
TRBJ2-1	NA	few	TRBV19	TGTGCCAGTAGTATTTGGGATTCACGCAATGAGCAGTTCTTC	CASSIWDSRNEQFF
TRBJ2-7	NA	few	TRBV7-9	TGTGCCAGCAGCTCGTCAGGTTTCTACGAGCAGTACTTC	CASSSSGFYEQYF
TRBJ1-2	NA	NA	TRBV4-1	TGCGCCAGCAGCCAAGTACCGGGCCCTCGCGGTGGTGGCTACACCTTC	CASSQVPGPRGGGYTF
TRBJ2-7	NA	NA	TRBV29-1	TGCAGCGTTGCGGCCGCCGTCGAGCAGTACTTC	CSVAAAVEQYF
TRBJ2-1	TRBD1	NA	TRBV6-6	TGTGCCAGCAGTGGGACAGGGGACACCTACAATGAGCAGTTCTTC	CASSGTGDTYNEQFF
TRBJ1-6	NA	NA	TRBV6-5	TGTGCCAGCAGTTCGGCTCAGGCAGGGTCACCCCTCCACTTT	CASSSAQAGSPLHF